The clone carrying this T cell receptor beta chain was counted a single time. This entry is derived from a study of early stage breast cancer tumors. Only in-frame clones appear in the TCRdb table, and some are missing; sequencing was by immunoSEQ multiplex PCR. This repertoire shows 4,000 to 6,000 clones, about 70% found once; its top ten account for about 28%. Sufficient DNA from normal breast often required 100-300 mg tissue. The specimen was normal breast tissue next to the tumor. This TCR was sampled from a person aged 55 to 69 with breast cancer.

The CDR3 region is CASSLGDLTRGYTF. The CDR3 DNA reads as TGCGCCAGCAGCTTGGGGGACTTAACTCGGGGCTACACCTTC. The genes are TRBV5-1 and TRBJ1-2, with D maybe TRBD1 (5 bases). The length of the CDR3 is 14 residues. Germline V gives CDR1 SGHRS, CDR2 YFSETQ. The V end was cut by 0 bases, the J end by 8 bases, with 14 bases between. Full variable domain (outside the CDR3, taken from reference TRBV5-1 and TRBJ1-2): KAGVTQTPRYLIKTRGQQVTLSCSPISGHRSVSWYQQTPGQGLQFLFEYFSETQRNKGNFPGRFSGRQFSNSRSEMNVSTLELGDSALYLCASSLGDLTRGYTFGSGTRLTVV.